A single sample is the source of the 10 T cell receptor beta chains below, sequenced in a study of cytomegalovirus exposure and HLA in healthy donors. The primer mix had 60 Vbeta and 13 Jbeta primers. Data came from immunoSEQ multiplex PCR; TCRdb stores just in-frame clones and leaves some out. Among approximately 120,000 clones, 81% were seen once, and the ten largest hold roughly 2.2%. The sequenced sample consisted of PBMCs. These receptors were taken from a woman aged 25 to 39 in good health and CMV-seronegative.

There are a few counts of this clone. V usage is TRBV30 and J usage is TRBJ1-6; 7 positions match TRBD1. CDR3 size: 17 residues. J was trimmed by 8 bases and V by 2 bases; bases with no gene match: 15. Germline lookup yields CDR1 GTSNPN and CDR2 SVGIG (reference sequence). The CDR3, as DNA: TGTGCCTGGAGTCCACGAGGGGGCCTGAGCTTTCATTCACCCCTCCACTTT. It specifies CAWSPRGGLSFHSPLHF.

The chain carries TRBV6-5 and TRBJ2-2, with a possible D match to TRBD2 (5 bases). This CDR3 is 16 amino acids long. Trimming removed 3 bases at V and 0 bases at J, with 11 bases between. Germline values: CDR1 MNHEY, CDR2 SVGAGI. Here the CDR3 reads CASSYRWETNTGELFF. In DNA, the CDR3 is TGTGCCAGCAGTTATAGGTGGGAGACGAACACCGGGGAGCTGTTTTTT.

V gene TRBV5-1 combines with J gene TRBJ1-2; TRBD1 matches at 7 bases. Trimming cost V 2 bases and J 0 bases; bases outside gene matches: 4. CDR1 and CDR2 from the germline V gene are SGHRS and YFSETQ. CDR3 length: 15 residues. The CDR3 loop is CASSLTGETNYGYTF. The DNA of the CDR3 is TGCGCCAGCAGCTTAACAGGGGAAACTAACTATGGCTACACCTTC.

This rearrangement joins TRBV6-1 to TRBJ1-5, with TRBD1 as a possible D gene (5 bases). This CDR3 contains 12 residues. Germline CDR1 is MNHNS and CDR2 is SASEGT. The germline V and J ends were trimmed by 4 bases and 12 bases, with 13 bases remaining between them. Written as DNA, the CDR3 is TGTGCCAGCAGTGTGAGCTGGGGCCACCAGCATTTT. This encodes CASSVSWGHQHF.

The gene calls are TRBV6-4 and TRBJ2-3; TRBD2 matches 7 bases. CDR1 and CDR2 from the germline V gene are MRHNA and SNTAGT. Germline trimming cut 4 bases from V and 0 bases from J; bases unmatched to any gene: 1. This CDR3 has 14 residues. The CDR3 DNA follows: TGTGCCAGCAGTGCTAGCGGTAGCACAGATACGCAGTATTTT. Translation gives CASSASGSTDTQYF.

The V call is TRBV7-2, the J call TRBJ2-7; D ambiguous. The V end was cut by 7 bases, the J end by 6 bases, with 19 bases between. This CDR3 is 14 amino acids long. CDR1 and CDR2 from the germline V gene are SGHTA and FQGNSA. The CDR3 DNA follows: TGTGCCAGCACCCCAGGCCTAACTGGCGTCGAGCAGTACTTC. Encoded protein: CASTPGLTGVEQYF.

The gene calls are TRBV4-3 and TRBJ1-3; 7 bases map to TRBD1. The CDR3 contains 15 residues. The junction had 4 bases not matched to a gene; V was cut back by 3 bases and J by 2 bases. CDR1 is LGHNA, CDR2 YSLEER, per germline. The CDR3 nucleotides read TGCGCCAGCAGCCAGGATGACAGGGCTGGAAACACCATATATTTT. It codes for CASSQDDRAGNTIYF.

The chain uses TRBV6-5 and TRBJ2-1, with 10 bases that match TRBD2. The junction had 11 bases not matched to a gene; V was cut back by 7 bases and J by 8 bases. Per the germline V gene, CDR1 is MNHEY and CDR2 is SVGAGI. The CDR3 sequence is 15 residues long. CDR3 sequence (DNA): TGTGCCAGCACCACTATAGCGGGGGGATTCGATGAGCAGTTCTTC. This translates into CASTTIAGGFDEQFF.

The chain employs TRBV5-4 and TRBJ2-2, with 11 bases lining up with TRBD2. Germline values: CDR1 SGHNT, CDR2 YYREEE (reference sequence). The CDR3 runs 16 residues. The V and J ends lost 4 bases and 5 bases, in that order; junction bases with no gene match: 7. Here the CDR3 DNA reads TGTGCCAGCAGCAGAGGACTAGCGGGTCGAACCGGGGAGCTGTTTTTT. Translating it yields CASSRGLAGRTGELFF.

The chain recombines TRBV6-5 with TRBJ2-7, with D uncertain. Trimming stripped 2 bases from V and 0 bases from J, with 11 bases between. Germline values: CDR1 MNHEY, CDR2 SVGAGI. The CDR3 length is 15 residues. CDR3 protein: CASSYAGRPSYEQYF. The DNA of the CDR3 is TGTGCCAGCAGTTACGCCGGCAGGCCCTCCTACGAGCAGTACTTC.